This T cell receptor beta chain was observed in a study of blood T cell repertoires in COVID-19. Clones were read by immunoSEQ multiplex PCR, and TCRdb kept only the in-frame ones, dropping some. Of nearly 250,000 clones in the sample, about 89% are singletons; the top ten hold around 1.6%. The V gene end was trimmed by 6 bases and the J gene end by 2 bases; junction bases not matched to a gene: 3. Germline V gives CDR1 ENHRY, CDR2 SYGVKD. The CDR3 is 15 amino acids. The V call is TRBV10-3, the J call TRBJ2-1; TRBD1 aligns across 11 bases. This sequence originates from an older woman who had recovered from COVID-19. Sequences were obtained from peripheral blood. In DNA form, the CDR3 reads TGTGCCATCAGACAGGACAGGGGGCCCTACAATGAGCAGTTCTTC. Protein product: CAIRQDRGPYNEQFF.